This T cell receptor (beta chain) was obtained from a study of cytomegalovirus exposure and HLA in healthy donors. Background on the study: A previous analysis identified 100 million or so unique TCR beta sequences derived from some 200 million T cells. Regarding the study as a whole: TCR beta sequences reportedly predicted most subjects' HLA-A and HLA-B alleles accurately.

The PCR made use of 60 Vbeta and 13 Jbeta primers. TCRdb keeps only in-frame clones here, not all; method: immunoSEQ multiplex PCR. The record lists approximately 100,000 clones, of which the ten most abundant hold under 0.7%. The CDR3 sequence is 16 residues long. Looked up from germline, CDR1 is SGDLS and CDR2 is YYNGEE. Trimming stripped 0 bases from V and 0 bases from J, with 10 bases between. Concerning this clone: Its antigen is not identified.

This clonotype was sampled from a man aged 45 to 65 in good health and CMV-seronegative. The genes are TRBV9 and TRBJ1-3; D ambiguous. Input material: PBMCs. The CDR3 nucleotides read TGTGCCAGCAGCGTAGCTACGGGGAGCTCTGGAAACACCATATATTTT. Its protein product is CASSVATGSSGNTIYF.